The clone carrying this T cell receptor (beta chain) occurred a few times. Its antigen is undetermined. This specimen comes from a study of cytomegalovirus exposure and HLA in healthy donors. Broader study findings: The later analysis indicated that the majority of CMV-associated TCR beta chains appeared HLA-restricted. Researchers reported in a later analysis that common viral pathogens appeared linked to several top clusters.

Germline V gene lookup returns CDR1 SQVTM and CDR2 ANQGSEA. Trimming removed 6 bases at V and 8 bases at J, with 10 bases between. The CDR3 has 10 residues. Both 60 Vbeta primers and 13 Jbeta primers went into the PCR. The assay was immunoSEQ multiplex PCR, and TCRdb's table has in-frame clones only and misses some. The data hold about 250,000 clones, with 78% observed a single time. The receptor was isolated from a boy aged 10-17 years in good health and CMV-seronegative. This chain joins TRBV29-1 and TRBJ1-2, with D perhaps TRBD1 (5 bases). What was sequenced was PBMCs. The CDR3 here is CSVNRQGYTF. CDR3 sequence (DNA): TGCAGCGTGAACCGACAGGGCTACACCTTC.